This T cell receptor beta chain is drawn from a study of T cells in Graves' hyperthyroidism and ophthalmopathy (dated by TCRdb to between 2018 and 2021). Looking at the study overall: Peripheral blood samples were taken at the time of initial diagnosis, prior to any treatment. Thyroid tissue and blood T-cell repertoires from several Graves' hyperthyroidism patients were also compared in the study. Following sampling, methimazole starting at 30 mg daily was given to hyperthyroidism patients, and high-dose intravenous methylprednisolone was given to ophthalmopathy patients. TCR Vbeta CDR3 sequencing of 140 or so peripheral blood samples (fewer than 45 ophthalmopathy, about 75 hyperthyroidism and roughly 17 progressor patients) is reported in the paper. TCR V-J signatures able to tell the groups apart were searched for in a discovery cohort of 100 patients, of whom over 40 had Graves' ophthalmopathy and 57 had stable Graves' hyperthyroidism. Prospective prediction of ophthalmopathy was tested in an independent validation cohort of fewer than 20 hyperthyroidism patients and approximately 17 patients who later progressed to ophthalmopathy. The approximately 90 discovery patients were randomly split 7:3 into training and test sets. Beyond this particular receptor, the publication reports: In validation, the model predicted progression to ophthalmopathy with approximately 69% sensitivity and around 72% specificity, a median of 6.5 months before onset. No statistical method was used to fix the sample size in advance, and group allocation was not hidden from the investigators. Most expanded thyroid clonotypes (frequency above 0.001) were also detected in blood, suggesting blood repertoires may reflect thyroid immune responses. In cross-validation, a model built on a 13 V-J signature told ophthalmopathy apart from stable hyperthyroidism with over 85% sensitivity and roughly 81% specificity, and in testing the same model reached 80%/75%.

TCR beta CDR3 regions were amplified from RNA transcripts. The TCR CDR3 was subjected to a first round of RT-PCR using the HTBI primer set and the Qiagen OneStep RT-PCR kit. Libraries were constructed in a second round of multiplex PCR, after which size selection and purification were carried out. Sequencing of the libraries was done on an Illumina HiSeq2000 using paired-end 100 bp reads. As for the authors' bioinformatics: SOAPnuke was used to process the raw data, with reads discarded if the reads contained adapters or uncalled bases, had a mean Phred below 15, or lacked an exact constant-primer or identifier match. COPE v1.2.5 was used to merge the high-quality paired reads, and each unique nucleotide sequence was defined as a clonotype. Clonotypes were aligned to IMGT TRBV, TRBD and TRBJ reference segments using MiTCR v1.1. Only V-J combinations with frequency above 0.0001, covering about 99% of repertoires, were analysed. The TCS score was defined as F50 (clonal expansion) divided by E x V (chaos), with BLOSUM62-based TCRdist calculated between CDR3 peptides within each V-J. Welch's t-statistics and random forest reduced roughly 500 V-J features to roughly 13, which were used in a naive Bayes classifier (R e1071). TCRdb took the public reads, trimmed them with fastp at Q25, ran MiXCR for clone calling and kept in-frame beta chains. Every entry covers one CDR3 protein and lists the most common genes and DNA from its rows. V and J calls and clone size were set by TCRdb, not the authors. In this sample the table shows a few hundred thousand distinct CDR3 sequences, 14% to 15% of which occur a single time. The leading ten clones occupy roughly 15% of the sample.

The table lists this clonotype with many counts. The specificity of this receptor is unknown. The sample holds no much larger clone one base away, and base qualities are not on file. The junction shows trimming of 0 bases on V and 2 bases on J, plus 8 bases between the germline ends. Including cysteine and phenylalanine, the CDR3 has 15 amino acids. Only the CDR3 part of the read is kept: 45 bases, read in frame from the first base. The germline V gene gives CDR1 as MNHEY and CDR2 as SVGAGI. The hyperthyroidism patients were between 18 and 65 years old and newly diagnosed, with a disease duration of less than 2 months. Any patient with an uncontrolled infection, another autoimmune disease, pregnancy or lactation was excluded. Clinical symptoms, serum thyroxine and TRAb, thyroid ultrasound, and orbital computed tomography formed the basis for the diagnoses. Blood from progressor patients was collected at the time of first diagnosis with hyperthyroidism, before any ophthalmopathy symptoms had appeared. PBMCs were isolated from approximately 10 ml of fresh peripheral blood by Ficoll-Paque density gradient centrifugation. Patients classed as progressors first received a Graves' hyperthyroidism diagnosis and then went on to develop ophthalmopathy during follow-up. Total RNA was extracted with Trizol reagent, and quality was checked on an Agilent 2100 Bioanalyzer.

The chain is assembled from TRBV6-5 and TRBJ1-5, with an unclear D gene assignment. The sample was blood. This receptor was obtained from a woman aged 40 to 49 with Graves' hyperthyroidism that later progressed to Graves' ophthalmopathy. The CDR3: CASSYSFGGNQPQHF. The DNA is TGTGCCAGCAGTTACTCGTTCGGGGGCAATCAGCCCCAGCATTTT.